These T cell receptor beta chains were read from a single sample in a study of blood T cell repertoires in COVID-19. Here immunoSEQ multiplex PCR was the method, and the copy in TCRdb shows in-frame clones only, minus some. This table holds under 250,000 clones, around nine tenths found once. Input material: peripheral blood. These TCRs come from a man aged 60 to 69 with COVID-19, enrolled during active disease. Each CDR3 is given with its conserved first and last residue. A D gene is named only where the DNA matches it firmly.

CDR3aa: CATSTGQGGEQYF; d_gene: TRBD1; v_gene: TRBV15
CDR3aa: CASSVAGTGFGNYGYTF; d_gene: TRBD1; v_gene: TRBV9
CDR3aa: CASSATGDTGELFF; d_gene: TRBD1; v_gene: TRBV19
CDR3aa: CASSPLDSSNTEAFF; d_gene: NA; v_gene: TRBV18
CDR3aa: CASTPGQGRLSYEQYF; d_gene: TRBD1; v_gene: TRBV6-2/TRBV6-3
CDR3aa: CASSSRQGNTEAFF; d_gene: NA; v_gene: TRBV9
CDR3aa: CASSQGASGGGYGYTF; d_gene: NA; v_gene: TRBV3-1/TRBV3-2
CDR3aa: CASSLPGLDRQFF; d_gene: TRBD2; v_gene: TRBV28
CDR3aa: CASSPSGGNEQFF; d_gene: TRBD1; v_gene: TRBV5-1
CDR3aa: CASSPNSSPTDTQYF; d_gene: NA; v_gene: TRBV5-1
CDR3aa: CASRGGLAGVADTQYF; d_gene: TRBD2; v_gene: TRBV7-9
CDR3aa: CASSTGTVTDTQYF; d_gene: TRBD1; v_gene: TRBV19
CDR3aa: CASSSAESSYNEQFF; d_gene: NA; v_gene: TRBV5-4
CDR3aa: CASMFGLAGGFEQYF; d_gene: TRBD1; v_gene: TRBV11-2
CDR3aa: CASSPGTRADEQFF; d_gene: TRBD2; v_gene: TRBV3-1/TRBV3-2
CDR3aa: CASSEDRGSLYGYTF; d_gene: TRBD1; v_gene: TRBV25-1
CDR3aa: CASSQTSSGELFF; d_gene: NA; v_gene: TRBV7-9
CDR3aa: CASCRVVPAGEQFF; d_gene: NA; v_gene: TRBV7-2
CDR3aa: CASSKTGGTDSPLHF; d_gene: TRBD1; v_gene: TRBV7-6
CDR3aa: CAWGRRQHQETQYF; d_gene: NA; v_gene: TRBV30
CDR3aa: CASSLGGSSGANVLTF; d_gene: TRBD2; v_gene: TRBV28
CDR3aa: CASSPTASYEQYF; d_gene: NA; v_gene: TRBV12-3/TRBV12-4
CDR3aa: CASSLSYGVSGNTIYF; d_gene: NA; v_gene: TRBV28
CDR3aa: CASSYGGEVNEQFF; d_gene: TRBD2; v_gene: TRBV6-5
CDR3aa: CAWRRLSGLAGDEQYF; d_gene: TRBD2; v_gene: TRBV30
CDR3aa: CASTGTVISGNTIYF; d_gene: TRBD1; v_gene: TRBV2
CDR3aa: CASSRLQGFSGNTIYF; d_gene: NA; v_gene: TRBV3-1/TRBV3-2
CDR3aa: CASSFGLASDTQYF; d_gene: TRBD2; v_gene: TRBV7-9
CDR3aa: CASSQLGTDLKEKLFF; d_gene: TRBD1; v_gene: TRBV4-1
CDR3aa: CASSFDPGHWGGYTF; d_gene: NA; v_gene: TRBV7-9
CDR3aa: CASRWDTDSYNEQFF; d_gene: NA; v_gene: TRBV27
CDR3aa: CASSSWGGGIYNEQFF; d_gene: TRBD2; v_gene: TRBV7-3
CDR3aa: CASCTATGARGSPLHF; d_gene: TRBD1; v_gene: TRBV18
CDR3aa: CASSSLDRIISGANVLTF; d_gene: NA; v_gene: TRBV19
CDR3aa: CASTPVTGEETQYF; d_gene: TRBD1; v_gene: TRBV11-2
CDR3aa: CASSLPQGTVSGYTF; d_gene: NA; v_gene: TRBV5-4
CDR3aa: CATSPRDSLDGYTF; d_gene: TRBD1; v_gene: TRBV15